The 11 T cell receptor beta chains below all came from one sample that was sequenced in a study of blood T cell repertoires in COVID-19 (dated by TCRdb to about 2020). Libraries were built with the immunoSEQ multiplex PCR assay. Here the immuneACCESS table is served through TCRdb, limited to in-frame sequences with V and J called. Missing clones are a known gap in these copies; in checked studies unresolved V genes cover under half, and the rest lacks a known reason. Present in this sample are 150,000 to 200,000 clones, about 86% of which were seen just once. Around 8.6% of the sample is taken by the ten largest. Input material: peripheral blood. Source of these receptors: a man between 50 and 59 years old with active or convalescent COVID-19.

The genes are TRBV7-3 and TRBJ2-3, with D possibly TRBD1 on 6 matching bases. V gave up 5 bases and J gave up 0 bases, with 12 bases separating them. Germline assignment: CDR1 SGHTA and CDR2 FQGTGA. CDR3 length: 15 residues. The CDR3 loop is CASSLQGYSTDTQYF. The CDR3 region has the DNA TGTGCCAGCAGCCTACAGGGTTATAGCACAGATACGCAGTATTTT.

CDR3: CASSPGRGEVSGNTIYF. DNA for the CDR3: TGTGCCAGCAGCCCGGGGCGGGGGGAAGTTTCTGGAAACACCATATATTTT. The chain is built from TRBV28 and TRBJ1-3; D may be TRBD1 (5 bases). The ends were cut back, 6 bases at V and 1 base at J, with 19 bases in the middle. CDR1 and CDR2 from the germline V gene are MDHEN and SYDVKM. The CDR3 totals 17 residues. The variable domain in full, completed from reference TRBV28 and TRBJ1-3, reads DVKVTQSSRYLVKRTGEKVFLECVQDMDHENMFWYRQDPGLGLRLIYFSYDVKMKEKGDIPEGYSVSREKKERFSLILESASTNQTSMYLCASSPGRGEVSGNTIYFGEGSWLTVV.

With regard to this clone: This CDR3 is also generated by other DNA sequences in the sample. CDR3: CASSQGWGDSPLHF. CDR3 bases: TGTGCCAGCAGCCAAGGGTGGGGGGATTCACCCCTCCACTTT. The V call is TRBV3-1 (or the pseudogene TRBV3-2), the J call TRBJ1-6; maybe TRBD1 (5 bases). V dropped 1 base and J dropped 8 bases, with 9 bases sitting between them. This CDR3 region has 14 residues. Germline-derived CDR1 and CDR2 are LGHDT and YNNKEL (reference sequence).

The V call is TRBV4-1, the J call TRBJ2-1; 9 bases align to TRBD1. The length of the CDR3 is 15 residues. Germline assignment: CDR1 MGHRA and CDR2 YSYEKL. The V and J ends lost 0 bases and 8 bases, in that order; junction bases with no gene match: 5. The CDR3 sequence: CASSQEGQGFDEQFF. The CDR3 DNA reads TGCGCCAGCAGCCAAGAGGGACAGGGCTTCGATGAGCAGTTCTTC.

This clone is a singleton in its sample. This rearrangement joins TRBV11-2 to TRBJ1-3; TRBD1 matches 10 bases. After removal of 4 bases from V and 3 bases from J, the junction contained 3 bases not matched to a gene. The CDR3 runs to 15 residues. Germline V gene lookup returns CDR1 SGHAT and CDR2 FQNNGV. CDR3 protein: CASSSRTGGGNTIYF. CDR3 sequence (DNA): TGTGCCAGCAGCTCGCGGACAGGGGGTGGAAACACCATATATTTT.

This chain links TRBV7-9 with TRBJ2-2, with 7 bases that match TRBD2. The CDR3 extends over 16 amino acids. V trimming: 3 bases; J trimming: 1 base; junction bases outside the gene matches: 5. Germline V lookup: CDR1 SEHNR, CDR2 FQNEAQ (reference sequence). CDR3 coding DNA: TGTGCCAGCAGCTTGGGAGGGAGTAGGAACACCGGGGAGCTGTTTTTT. It specifies CASSLGGSRNTGELFF.

This clone was recorded once. The genes are TRBV10-3 and TRBJ2-5, with 7 positions matching TRBD1. V lost 6 bases, J lost 1 base, and 2 bases stayed unmatched. The germline gives CDR1 ENHRY, CDR2 SYGVKD. This CDR3 contains 13 residues. This CDR3 reads CAISRDSQETQYF. The CDR3 DNA is TGTGCCATCAGCCGGGACAGCCAAGAGACCCAGTACTTC.

The gene calls are TRBV15 and TRBJ1-6; TRBD1 might be the D (5 bases). Trimming shortened V by 1 base and J by 9 bases, and 13 bases separated the two germline ends. CDR1 is LNHNV and CDR2 is YYDKDF in the germline V gene (reference sequence). This CDR3 is built from 15 residues. Here the CDR3 DNA reads TGTGCCACCAGCAGAGTCATATCAGGGTTTTCACCCCTCCACTTT. Residues: CATSRVISGFSPLHF.

The rearrangement links TRBV9 to TRBJ2-1, with TRBD1 as a possible D gene (5 bases). Trimming shortened V by 0 bases and J by 6 bases, and 16 bases separated the two germline ends. The CDR3 runs to 16 residues. In germline, CDR1 is SGDLS, CDR2 YYNGEE. The CDR3 is CASSVAGRLAVNEQFF. The CDR3 region has the DNA TGTGCCAGCAGCGTAGCAGGGCGGCTCGCCGTCAATGAGCAGTTCTTC.

This clone has just a few counts. The chain uses TRBV6-5 and TRBJ1-6; unclear D gene. V was trimmed by 6 bases and J by 4 bases, leaving 13 bases between them. Germline CDR1 MNHEY, CDR2 SVGAGI. This CDR3 is built from 15 residues. The chain's CDR3 is CASRPPRTYNSPLHF. The CDR3 region has the DNA TGTGCCAGCAGACCACCCCGAACTTATAATTCACCCCTCCACTTT.

This clone was seen a handful of times. This sequence joins TRBV5-1 and TRBJ2-2; possible D gene TRBD1, 6 bases. The V end was cut by 4 bases, the J end by 0 bases, with 7 bases between. This CDR3 is 14 amino acids long. Germline V CDR1 and CDR2: SGHRS, YFSETQ. CDR3 coding DNA: TGCGCCAGCAGCACAGGGACGAACACCGGGGAGCTGTTTTTT. This gives the protein CASSTGTNTGELFF. The entire variable domain, with the rest obtained from reference TRBV5-1 and TRBJ2-2, is as follows: KAGVTQTPRYLIKTRGQQVTLSCSPISGHRSVSWYQQTPGQGLQFLFEYFSETQRNKGNFPGRFSGRQFSNSRSEMNVSTLELGDSALYLCASSTGTNTGELFFGEGSRLTVL.